This record looks at one TCR beta chain sequence and its context. The data belong to a study of identifying expanded T cells in peripheral blood. Generated by immunoSEQ multiplex PCR, the TCRdb table keeps only in-frame clones and is missing some. The sample has around 120,000 clones; over 65% are singletons. CDR1 is GTSNPN, CDR2 SVGIG, per germline (reference sequence). This CDR3 region has 14 residues. Trimming cost V 4 bases and J 6 bases; bases outside gene matches: 9. The rearrangement uses TRBV30 and TRBJ1-1; TRBD1 agrees at 9 bases. This receptor was taken from a person aged 18-69 years in good health. The specimen sequenced was blood. CDR3 sequence: CAWMEGDRVSEAFF. Written as DNA, the CDR3 is TGTGCCTGGATGGAAGGGGACAGGGTCTCTGAAGCTTTCTTT.